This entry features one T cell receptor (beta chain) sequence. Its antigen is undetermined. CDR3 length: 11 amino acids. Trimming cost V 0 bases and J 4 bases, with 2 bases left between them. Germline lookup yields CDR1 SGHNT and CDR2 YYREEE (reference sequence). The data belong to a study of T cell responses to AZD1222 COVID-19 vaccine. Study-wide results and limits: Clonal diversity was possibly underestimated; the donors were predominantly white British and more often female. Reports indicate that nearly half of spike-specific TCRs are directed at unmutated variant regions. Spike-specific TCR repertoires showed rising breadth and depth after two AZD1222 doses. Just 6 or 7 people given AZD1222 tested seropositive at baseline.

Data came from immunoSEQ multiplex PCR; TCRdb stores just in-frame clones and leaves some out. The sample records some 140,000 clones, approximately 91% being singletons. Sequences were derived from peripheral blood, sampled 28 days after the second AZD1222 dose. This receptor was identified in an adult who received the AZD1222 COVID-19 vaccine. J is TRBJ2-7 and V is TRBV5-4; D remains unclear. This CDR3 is CASSLEYEQYF. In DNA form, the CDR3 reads TGTGCCAGCAGCTTGGAGTACGAGCAGTACTTC.